This is a list of T cell receptor beta chains from one sample in a study of CD8 T cells in Susac syndrome. TCRdb independently ran MiXCR on the immunoSEQ multiplex PCR reads; one entry per CDR3 protein. The sample records some 96,000 distinct CDR3 sequences, just under 95% being singletons. Sequencing input: CD4+ T cells from PBMCs. The receptors were gathered from a human donor with Susac syndrome. Each CDR3 is given with its conserved first and last residue. The D gene is left open where the match is weak. Some rows mark clone size as missing; the rest say once, few, many or name a class of expanded clone.

cdr3_aa cdr3_nt v_call clone_size d_call j_call
CASSVATGVNPNYGYTF TGTGCCAGCAGCGTAGCTACAGGGGTCAACCCTAACTATGGCTACACCTTC TRBV9 NA TRBD1 TRBJ1-2
CSARGGAGGNYEQYF TGCAGTGCTAGAGGAGGGGCAGGGGGCAATTACGAGCAGTACTTC TRBV20-1 NA TRBD1 TRBJ2-7
CSVGTGVMNTEAFF TGCAGCGTTGGTACGGGAGTTATGAACACTGAAGCTTTCTTT TRBV29-1 NA NA TRBJ1-1
CSVEDPPGGEKLFF TGCAGCGTTGAAGACCCCCCGGGGGGAGAAAAACTGTTTTTT TRBV29-1 NA NA TRBJ1-4
CASSVGGANSYEQYF TGTGCCAGCAGCGTAGGCGGGGCGAACTCCTACGAGCAGTACTTC TRBV9 once NA TRBJ2-7
CASRNPGAGAGEKLFF TGCGCCAGCAGGAATCCGGGAGCCGGGGCGGGTGAAAAACTGTTTTTT TRBV5-1 NA NA TRBJ1-4
CASSQDRWGDTQYF TGCGCCAGCAGCCAAGATCGTTGGGGAGATACGCAGTATTTT TRBV4-3 NA NA TRBJ2-3
CASSLGGGGSYEQYF TGCGCCAGCAGCTTGGGGGGAGGAGGCTCCTACGAGCAGTACTTC TRBV5-1 NA NA TRBJ2-7
CASSLGASDTQYF TGTGCCAGCAGTTTAGGGGCGTCAGATACGCAGTATTTT TRBV12-3/TRBV12-4 NA NA TRBJ2-3
CAWSEGGNTIYF TGTGCCTGGAGTGAGGGGGGGAACACCATATATTTT TRBV30 NA NA TRBJ1-3
CAWSVNQGSPLHF TGTGCCTGGAGTGTGAACCAGGGTTCACCCCTCCACTTT TRBV30 NA NA TRBJ1-6
CSVEVGTPF TGCAGCGTTGAAGTTGGGACACCTTTC TRBV29-1 NA NA TRBJ2-1
CSAIFGTSSVGYF TGCAGCGCGATATTCGGGACGTCTTCGGTTGGGTACTTC TRBV29-1 NA NA TRBJ2-4
CAWSRWGGDNEQFF TGTGCCTGGAGCCGATGGGGAGGGGACAATGAGCAGTTCTTC TRBV30 NA TRBD2 TRBJ2-1
CASLQGGRGYTF TGCGCCAGTCTTCAGGGGGGTCGTGGCTACACCTTC TRBV10-2 NA TRBD1 TRBJ1-2
CASSVGTGGHTEAFF TGTGCCAGCAGCGTAGGGACAGGGGGCCACACTGAAGCTTTCTTT TRBV9 NA TRBD1 TRBJ1-1
CASSGLYGYTF TGTGCCAGTTCGGGGCTCTATGGCTACACCTTC TRBV12-3/TRBV12-4 once NA TRBJ1-2
CASSLMASASTDTQYF TGTGCCAGCAGCTTGATGGCTTCGGCTAGCACAGATACGCAGTATTTT TRBV5-4 NA NA TRBJ2-3
CSAQGMMNTEAFF TGCAGCGCTCAGGGGATGATGAACACTGAAGCTTTCTTT TRBV29-1 NA NA TRBJ1-1
CASSLGGHSNQPQHF TGTGCCAGCAGCTTAGGTGGTCATAGCAATCAGCCCCAGCATTTT TRBV7-9 once NA TRBJ1-5
CAWSVGGFQGGYTF TGTGCCTGGAGTGTAGGAGGATTTCAGGGTGGCTACACCTTC TRBV30 once NA TRBJ1-2
CAWSVGQTSSGNTIYF TGTGCCTGGAGTGTCGGACAGACGAGCTCTGGAAACACCATATATTTT TRBV30 NA NA TRBJ1-3
CASSSDSALNEQFF TGTGCCAGCAGCTCCGACAGTGCCTTGAATGAGCAGTTCTTC TRBV5-4 NA NA TRBJ2-1
CASSSLAGATGELFF TGTGCCAGCAGTTCTCTAGCGGGAGCCACCGGGGAGCTGTTTTTT TRBV6-2/TRBV6-3 NA TRBD2 TRBJ2-2
CASTWTGGGYEQYF TGTGCCAGCACCTGGACAGGGGGCGGGTACGAGCAGTACTTC TRBV28 NA TRBD1 TRBJ2-7
CASTSIAAPTDTQYF TGTGCCAGCACCTCCATAGCCGCCCCCACAGATACGCAGTATTTT TRBV7-6 NA NA TRBJ2-3
CASITLTGGTDTQYF TGTGCCAGCATCACCCTTACGGGGGGGACAGATACGCAGTATTTT TRBV28 NA TRBD2 TRBJ2-3
CASSPPPGRTEAFF TGTGCCAGCAGTCCGCCTCCGGGGCGGACTGAAGCTTTCTTT TRBV12-3/TRBV12-4 NA NA TRBJ1-1
CASRPTGNQPQHF TGTGCCAGCAGGCCTACTGGCAATCAGCCCCAGCATTTT TRBV12-3/TRBV12-4 NA NA TRBJ1-5
CSARAGRLYGYTF TGCAGTGCTAGAGCGGGACGTCTCTATGGCTACACCTTC TRBV20-1 NA NA TRBJ1-2
CASSIARDYEQYF TGTGCCAGTAGTATCGCTCGGGACTACGAGCAGTACTTC TRBV19 NA NA TRBJ2-7
CSVPKRGGLNEQFF TGCAGTGTCCCAAAGCGGGGGGGTTTAAATGAGCAGTTCTTC TRBV20-1 NA TRBD2 TRBJ2-1
CASTIRTGSNYGYTF TGTGCCAGCACCATCAGGACAGGATCTAACTATGGCTACACCTTC TRBV7-8 NA TRBD1 TRBJ1-2
CAWSTGQISNYGYTF TGTGCCTGGAGTACAGGACAGATAAGTAACTATGGCTACACCTTC TRBV30 NA NA TRBJ1-2
CASSLVSEQYF TGTGCCAGCAGCTTAGTTTCCGAGCAGTACTTC TRBV11-2 NA NA TRBJ2-7
CASGAGGLTGAHGYTF TGTGCCAGCGGGGCGGGGGGCCTAACAGGGGCCCATGGCTACACCTTC TRBV11-3 NA TRBD1 TRBJ1-2
CASSQGQGLPETQYF TGTGCCAGCAGCCAAGGACAGGGCCTTCCGGAGACCCAGTACTTC TRBV7-3 NA TRBD1 TRBJ2-5
CASRGTGGGGRNTEAFF TGTGCCAGCAGGGGAACAGGGGGAGGAGGGAGGAACACTGAAGCTTTCTTT TRBV2 NA TRBD1 TRBJ1-1
CALGGVSTPLHF TGTGCCCTCGGCGGGGTAAGCACACCCCTCCACTTT TRBV30 NA NA TRBJ1-6
CASSLEGRQETQYF TGCGCCAGCAGCTTGGAGGGGCGCCAAGAGACCCAGTACTTC TRBV5-1 NA NA TRBJ2-5
CASSDRADSGANVLTF TGTGCCAGCAGTGACAGGGCAGACTCTGGGGCCAACGTCCTGACTTTC TRBV6-4 once NA TRBJ2-6
CSARVQTETQYF TGCAGTGCTAGAGTCCAGACAGAGACCCAGTACTTC TRBV20-1 NA NA TRBJ2-5
CASGPGGNEQFF TGTGCCAGCGGGCCAGGGGGCAATGAGCAGTTCTTC TRBV7-6 NA TRBD1 TRBJ2-1
CSVAGGATYEQYF TGCAGCGTGGCAGGGGGCGCCACCTACGAGCAGTACTTC TRBV29-1 NA TRBD1 TRBJ2-7
CSARQGDTEAFF TGCAGTGCTAGACAGGGGGACACTGAAGCTTTCTTT TRBV20-1 NA TRBD1 TRBJ1-1
CASSSGTNYEQYF TGTGCCAGCTCCTCCGGGACAAACTACGAGCAGTACTTC TRBV18 NA NA TRBJ2-7
CASSTRVFTSPLHF TGTGCCAGCAGCACCAGGGTCTTCACTTCACCCCTCCACTTT TRBV2 NA NA TRBJ1-6
CAWKETGKTGNTIYF TGTGCCTGGAAAGAGACAGGGAAGACTGGAAACACCATATATTTT TRBV30 NA TRBD1 TRBJ1-3